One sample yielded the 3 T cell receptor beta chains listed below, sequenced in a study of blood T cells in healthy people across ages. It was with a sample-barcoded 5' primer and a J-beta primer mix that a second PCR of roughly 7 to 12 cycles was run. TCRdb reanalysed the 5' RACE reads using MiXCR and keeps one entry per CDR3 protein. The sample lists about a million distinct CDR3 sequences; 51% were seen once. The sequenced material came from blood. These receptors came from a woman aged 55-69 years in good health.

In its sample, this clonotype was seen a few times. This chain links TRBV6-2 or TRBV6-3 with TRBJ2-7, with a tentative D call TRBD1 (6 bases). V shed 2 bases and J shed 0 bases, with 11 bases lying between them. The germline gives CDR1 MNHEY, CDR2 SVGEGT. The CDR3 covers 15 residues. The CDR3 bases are TGTGCCAGCAGTTACCCGGACAGTTACTCCTACGAGCAGTACTTC. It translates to CASSYPDSYSYEQYF.

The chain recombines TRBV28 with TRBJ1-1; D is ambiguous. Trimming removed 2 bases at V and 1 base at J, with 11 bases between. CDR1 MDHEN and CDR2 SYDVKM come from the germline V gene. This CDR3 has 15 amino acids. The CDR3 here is CASSLIWAGNTEAFF. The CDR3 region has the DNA TGTGCCAGCAGTTTAATATGGGCCGGGAACACTGAAGCTTTCTTT.

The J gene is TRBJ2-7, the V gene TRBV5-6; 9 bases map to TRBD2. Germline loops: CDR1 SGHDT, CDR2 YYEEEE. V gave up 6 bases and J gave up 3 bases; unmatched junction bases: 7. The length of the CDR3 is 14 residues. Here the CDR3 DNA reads TGTGCCAGCAAAGCTAGCGGGGCACGCTACGAGCAGTACTTC. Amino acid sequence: CASKASGARYEQYF.